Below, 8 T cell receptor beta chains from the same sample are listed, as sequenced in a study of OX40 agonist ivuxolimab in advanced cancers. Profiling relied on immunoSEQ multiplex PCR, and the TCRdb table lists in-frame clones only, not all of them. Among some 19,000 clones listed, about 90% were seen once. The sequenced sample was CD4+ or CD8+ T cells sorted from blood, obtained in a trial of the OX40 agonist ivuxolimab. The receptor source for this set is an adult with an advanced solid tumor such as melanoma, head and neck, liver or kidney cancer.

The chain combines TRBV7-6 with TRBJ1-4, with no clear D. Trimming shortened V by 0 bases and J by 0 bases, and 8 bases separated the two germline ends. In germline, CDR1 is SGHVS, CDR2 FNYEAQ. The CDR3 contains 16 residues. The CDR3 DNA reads TGTGCCAGCAGCTTAGCCTCGGGTGCAACTAATGAAAAACTGTTTTTT. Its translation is CASSLASGATNEKLFF. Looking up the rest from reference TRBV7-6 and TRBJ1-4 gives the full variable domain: GAGVSQSPRYKVTKRGQDVALRCDPISGHVSLYWYRQALGQGPEFLTYFNYEAQQDKSGLPNDRFSAERPEGSISTLTIQRTEQRDSAMYRCASSLASGATNEKLFFGSGTQLSVL.

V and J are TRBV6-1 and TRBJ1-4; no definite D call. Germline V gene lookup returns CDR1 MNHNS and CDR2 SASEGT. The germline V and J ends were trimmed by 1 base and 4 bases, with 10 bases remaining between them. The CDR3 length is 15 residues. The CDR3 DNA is TGTGCCAGCAGTGAAGAACAAGGGAGTAATGAAAAACTGTTTTTT. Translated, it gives CASSEEQGSNEKLFF.

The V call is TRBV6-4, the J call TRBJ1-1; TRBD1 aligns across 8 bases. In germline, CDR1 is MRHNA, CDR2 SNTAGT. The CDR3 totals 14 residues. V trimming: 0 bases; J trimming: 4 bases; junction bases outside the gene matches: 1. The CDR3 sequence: CASSDSGQVTEAFF. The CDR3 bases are TGTGCCAGCAGTGACTCGGGACAGGTCACTGAAGCTTTCTTT.

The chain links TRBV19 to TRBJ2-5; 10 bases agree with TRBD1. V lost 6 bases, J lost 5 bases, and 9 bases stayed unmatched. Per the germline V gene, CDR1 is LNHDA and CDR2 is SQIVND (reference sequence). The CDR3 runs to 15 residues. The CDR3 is CASSRDRGVGETQYF. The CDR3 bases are TGTGCCAGTAGCCGGGACAGGGGAGTGGGGGAGACCCAGTACTTC.

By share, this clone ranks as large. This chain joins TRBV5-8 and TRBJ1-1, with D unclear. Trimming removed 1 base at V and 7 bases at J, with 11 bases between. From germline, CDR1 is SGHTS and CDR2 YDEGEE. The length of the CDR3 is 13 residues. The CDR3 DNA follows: TGTGCCAGCAGCTTGAACAGCTTCGATGAAGCTTTCTTT. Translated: CASSLNSFDEAFF.

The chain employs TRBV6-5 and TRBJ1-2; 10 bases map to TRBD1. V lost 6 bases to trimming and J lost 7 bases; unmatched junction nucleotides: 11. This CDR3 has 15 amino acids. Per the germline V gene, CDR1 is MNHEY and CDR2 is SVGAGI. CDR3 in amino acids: CASRIGTGEGRGYTF. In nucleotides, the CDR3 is TGTGCCAGCAGGATCGGGACAGGGGAAGGTCGTGGCTACACCTTC.

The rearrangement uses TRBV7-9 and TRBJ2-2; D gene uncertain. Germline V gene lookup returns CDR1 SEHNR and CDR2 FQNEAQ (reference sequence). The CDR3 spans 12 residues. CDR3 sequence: CAGGALTGELFF. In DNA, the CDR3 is TGTGCTGGTGGAGCCCTCACCGGGGAGCTGTTTTTT.

CDR3 DNA: TGTGCCAGCAGTGACCTTTATGGGCAGATCCAAGAGACCCAGTACTTC. It translates to CASSDLYGQIQETQYF. The chain carries TRBV25-1 and TRBJ2-5; D gene uncertain. Trimming shortened V by 3 bases and J by 1 base, and 15 bases separated the two germline ends. The CDR3 loop spans 16 amino acids. Germline V gene sequence: CDR1 MGHDK, CDR2 SYGVNS.